This TCR beta chain appears in the sequencing data of a study of blood T cell repertoires in COVID-19 (dated by TCRdb to 2020 to 2021). In terms of the full investigation: Samples covering the acute and convalescent phases of COVID-19 were provided by collaborators in the United States, Italy and Spain. The prospective study material was composed of cDNA or gDNA derived from T cells, B-cell-depleted T cells, or PBMCs. Deeply sampled blood TCRbeta repertoires from subjects exposed to, actively infected with, or recovered from COVID-19 were included in the dataset. The repertoires were released in a freely available public database intended as a resource for research on the immune response to SARS-CoV-2. Samples were obtained from the ongoing ImmuneRACE study (first 160 participants) and from some 1,200 subjects provided by 6 global collaborators. A de-identified subject ID, COVID-19 status, age in years and sex were almost always included in the sample metadata. Where available, HLA class I and class II types were taken from metadata supplied by the sample provider and were not determined by assay-based typing.

The immunoSEQ Assay, a bias-controlled multiplex PCR, was used to amplify TCRbeta CDR3 regions from genomic DNA. Concerning the study's data processing: The number of nucleated cells in each sample was estimated by amplification of reference gene primers within the assay. To quantify the absolute abundance of each unique TCRbeta CDR3 rearrangement, sequence reads were collapsed and filtered. For each sample, productive Simpson clonality was calculated as the square root of Simpson's diversity index across productive rearrangements. The immuneACCESS repertoire file appears here via TCRdb, limited to in-frame rearrangements. These files lack a portion of the clones; in checked studies, under half of the deficit traces to unresolved V genes, and the cause of the others is not known. The DNA gave D and trimming, while V, J and clone size come from that table. The sample includes 300,000 to 400,000 clones, with more than 75% observed a single time. Clones ranked in the top ten supply approximately 0.99% of the sample.

What the study reported, not specific to this receptor: How much clinical and demographic metadata was included differed by source and by participant, and the metadata was provided uncurated.

Participants in the prospective study were enrolled through a virtual design, were aged roughly 18 to 100 years, and lived in some 24 United States geographic areas. In the prospective study, cohorts were assigned on the basis of participant-reported clinical history obtained from a screening survey and a study questionnaire. Recovered participants in ImmuneRACE Cohort 3 were defined by two consecutive negative NP/OP PCR tests, clearance by a healthcare professional, or resolution of symptoms. Each participant in the prospective study had whole blood, serum and a nasopharyngeal or oropharyngeal swab collected by mobile phlebotomists. Additional blood draws and questionnaires over an approximately 2-month period could optionally be provided by prospective study participants. Before DNA extraction, blood samples from the prospective study were shipped at room temperature or frozen. Of note for this clone: Its antigen is currently not known. Base quality data are lacking; no much larger clone is found one base away.

What was sequenced was PBMCs or T cells enriched from blood (not recorded which). The sequence was obtained from a woman aged 30 to 39 who had recovered from COVID-19.

The DNA sequence is as follows: TGTGCCAGCAGCTTAATTCGAGCGGGGGGGAACACCGGGGAGCTGTTTTTT. It codes for CASSLIRAGGNTGELFF. The chain is made from TRBV11-2 and TRBJ2-2, and 9 junction bases match TRBD2. Via the germline V gene, CDR1 is SGHAT and CDR2 FQNNGV. Including the terminal cysteine and phenylalanine, the CDR3 comprises 17 residues. The read is trimmed to its CDR3 DNA, 51 bases read in frame from base 1. Ends trimmed: V by 2 bases, J by 1 base; bases unmatched to a gene: 5.